Below, 16 T cell receptor beta chains from the same sample are listed, as sequenced in a study of cytomegalovirus exposure and HLA in healthy donors. The primer mix had 60 Vbeta and 13 Jbeta primers. Only in-frame clones appear in the TCRdb table, and some are missing; sequencing was by immunoSEQ multiplex PCR. The repertoire holds about 180,000 clones, over 70% seen once, with more than 1.4% in the top ten. The sample taken for sequencing was PBMCs. The origin of the receptors is a man aged 18-30 years in good health and CMV-seronegative.

Note on this clone: At one boundary the junction diverges from the germline segment, which might be a read error. The CDR3 DNA sequence: TGTTCCAGCAGCTTCCTCACAGGGGGCCCCTACGAGCAGTACTTC. Encoded protein: CSSSFLTGGPYEQYF. V and J are TRBV7-9 and TRBJ2-7; 9 bases map to TRBD1. Germline V CDR1 and CDR2: SEHNR, FQNEAQ (reference sequence). This CDR3 has 15 residues.

The CDR3 is CASSIDGEGEQYF. As DNA, the CDR3 is TGTGCCAGTAGTATAGACGGGGAGGGAGAGCAGTACTTC. The rearrangement uses TRBV19 and TRBJ2-7; 7 bases map to TRBD2. Germline assignment: CDR1 LNHDA and CDR2 SQIVND (reference sequence). The CDR3 spans 13 residues. V trimming: 0 bases; J trimming: 7 bases; junction bases outside the gene matches: 3.

The chain is built from TRBV5-1 and TRBJ2-7; 9 bases agree with TRBD2. The CDR3 runs to 15 residues. V lost 2 bases to trimming and J lost 3 bases; unmatched junction nucleotides: 6. Germline values: CDR1 SGHRS, CDR2 YFSETQ. The CDR3 coding sequence is TGCGCCAGCAGCTTAAGTCTAGCGGGAAACTACGAGCAGTACTTC. Translated, it gives CASSLSLAGNYEQYF. Filled out from reference TRBV5-1 and TRBJ2-7, the complete variable domain reads KAGVTQTPRYLIKTRGQQVTLSCSPISGHRSVSWYQQTPGQGLQFLFEYFSETQRNKGNFPGRFSGRQFSNSRSEMNVSTLELGDSALYLCASSLSLAGNYEQYFGPGTRLTVT.

The V and J genes are TRBV2 and TRBJ2-2; 8 bases match TRBD2. The germline CDR1 and CDR2 sequences are SNHLY and FYNNEI. J gave up 8 bases and V 8 bases, and 7 bases lay outside the gene matches. The CDR3 covers 13 residues. The CDR3 DNA reads TGTGCCAGCGGAGGACTAGCAACAGGGGAGCTGTTTTTT. Translating it yields CASGGLATGELFF. The whole variable domain, filled in from reference TRBV2 and TRBJ2-2, reads EPEVTQTPSHQVTQMGQEVILRCVPISNHLYFYWYRQILGQKVEFLVSFYNNEISEKSEIFDDQFSVERPDGSNFTLKIRSTKLEDSAMYFCASGGLATGELFFGEGSRLTVL.

The chain joins TRBV5-1 to TRBJ1-5; 7 bases are a match to TRBD1. The length of the CDR3 is 14 residues. After removal of 4 bases from V and 6 bases from J, the junction contained 7 bases not matched to a gene. Germline loops: CDR1 SGHRS, CDR2 YFSETQ. The CDR3 spells CASSLGTAGQPQHF. The CDR3 DNA reads as TGCGCCAGCAGCCTCGGGACAGCCGGTCAGCCCCAGCATTTT. Supplemented by reference TRBV5-1 and TRBJ1-5, the full variable domain reads KAGVTQTPRYLIKTRGQQVTLSCSPISGHRSVSWYQQTPGQGLQFLFEYFSETQRNKGNFPGRFSGRQFSNSRSEMNVSTLELGDSALYLCASSLGTAGQPQHFGDGTRLSIL.

This clone was seen only once. The chain combines TRBV11-1 with TRBJ2-7; possible D gene TRBD2, 6 bases. V lost 3 bases and J 0 bases, leaving 9 bases between the germline ends. Germline V gives CDR1 SGHAT, CDR2 FQDESV (reference sequence). This CDR3 comprises 14 residues. CDR3 in amino acids: CASSFYGSSYEQYF. CDR3 DNA: TGTGCCAGCAGCTTCTACGGGAGCTCCTACGAGCAGTACTTC. The variable domain in full, with the rest retrieved from reference TRBV11-1 and TRBJ2-7, is EAEVAQSPRYKITEKSQAVAFWCDPISGHATLYWYRQILGQGPELLVQFQDESVVDDSQLPKDRFSAERLKGVDSTLKIQPAELGDSAMYLCASSFYGSSYEQYFGPGTRLTVT.

This clone occurred a few times. The rearrangement joins TRBV30 to TRBJ2-3, with TRBD2 matching 9 bases. Germline CDR1 GTSNPN, CDR2 SVGIG (reference sequence). V trimming: 8 bases; J trimming: 2 bases; junction bases outside the gene matches: 20. The CDR3 consists of 18 residues. CDR3: CAGRRAGGPLFATDTQYF. In DNA, the CDR3 is TGTGCCGGACGCCGGGCGGGGGGGCCCCTCTTCGCCACAGATACGCAGTATTTT.

The chain carries TRBV6-5 and TRBJ2-5; possibly TRBD2 for D (5 bases). This CDR3 is 15 amino acids long. V was trimmed by 2 bases and J by 1 base, leaving 11 bases between them. Germline V gene sequence: CDR1 MNHEY, CDR2 SVGAGI. DNA for the CDR3: TGTGCCAGCAGTTACGAGGGAGTCTCCCAAGAGACCCAGTACTTC. This gives the protein CASSYEGVSQETQYF.

The V and J genes are TRBV5-4 and TRBJ1-2; 12 bases fit TRBD1. Germline assignment: CDR1 SGHNT and CDR2 YYREEE (reference sequence). V shed 4 bases and J 7 bases; nucleotides not matched to a gene: 5. The CDR3 is 14 amino acids. CDR3 region: CASSPGQGAGGYTF. Here the CDR3 DNA reads TGTGCCAGCAGCCCGGGACAGGGGGCTGGTGGCTACACCTTC.

The chain carries TRBV29-1 and TRBJ1-1, with a weak D call TRBD1 (5 bases). The germline CDR1 and CDR2 sequences are SQVTM and ANQGSEA. The CDR3 extends over 16 amino acids. V was clipped by 3 bases and J by 0 bases, with 17 bases between them. The CDR3 bases are TGCAGCGTTGACCGGGCAGGGAGGGTAGTGAACACTGAAGCTTTCTTT. This sequence encodes CSVDRAGRVVNTEAFF.

J is TRBJ2-3 and V is TRBV7-9, with TRBD2 matching over 7 bases. With V trimmed by 6 bases and J by 3 bases, 12 bases remained unmatched. Germline V gene data show CDR1 as SEHNR and CDR2 as FQNEAQ (reference sequence). The CDR3 extends over 16 amino acids. The CDR3 is CASRPLAGSGTDTQYF. The DNA for the CDR3 is TGTGCCAGCAGACCATTAGCGGGTTCGGGGACAGATACGCAGTATTTT.

The gene calls are TRBV7-9 and TRBJ1-2; no reliable D call. Trimming left V 3 bases short and J 4 bases short, with 12 bases between. This CDR3 is built from 14 residues. From germline, CDR1 is SEHNR and CDR2 FQNEAQ (reference sequence). The CDR3 spells CASSFVMRAYGYTF. For the CDR3, the DNA is TGTGCCAGCAGCTTCGTCATGCGGGCCTATGGCTACACCTTC.

The rearrangement uses TRBV18 and TRBJ1-3; 8 bases align to TRBD1. This CDR3 has 15 amino acids. V shed 5 bases, J shed 0 bases, and the junction held 3 bases outside the gene matches. Germline CDR1 and CDR2: KGHSH and LQKENI. CDR3 loop: CASSSDRGSGNTIYF. The DNA of the CDR3 is TGTGCCAGCTCATCCGACAGGGGCTCTGGAAACACCATATATTTT.

The V gene is TRBV27, the J gene TRBJ2-3, with 10 positions matching TRBD2. Germline-derived CDR1 and CDR2 are MNHEY and SMNVEV (reference sequence). This CDR3 region has 15 residues. Trimming at V came to 8 bases and at J to 2 bases, leaving 7 bases not matched to a gene. The CDR3 DNA reads as TGTGCCAGCTCACCCAGCGGGAGGGTCACAGATACGCAGTATTTT. Encoded protein: CASSPSGRVTDTQYF.

The gene calls are TRBV6-6 and TRBJ2-1; TRBD2 aligns across 8 bases. The germline V gene encodes CDR1 MNHNY and CDR2 SVGAGI (reference sequence). This CDR3 spans 16 amino acids. Trimming at V came to 2 bases and at J to 5 bases, leaving 8 bases not matched to a gene. CDR3 DNA: TGTGCCAGCAGTTACCGGGGGGGGGCAGGCGACAATGAGCAGTTCTTC. It encodes CASSYRGGAGDNEQFF.

The chain has TRBV5-8 and TRBJ2-7; TRBD2 matches at 8 bases. The CDR3 is made up of 15 amino acids. Germline CDR1 and CDR2: SGHTS and YDEGEE. The V and J ends lost 1 base and 5 bases, in that order; junction bases with no gene match: 8. Here the CDR3 DNA reads TGTGCCAGCAGCTTGTTGTGGGCGGGAGGAGACGAGCAGTACTTC. As protein: CASSLLWAGGDEQYF.